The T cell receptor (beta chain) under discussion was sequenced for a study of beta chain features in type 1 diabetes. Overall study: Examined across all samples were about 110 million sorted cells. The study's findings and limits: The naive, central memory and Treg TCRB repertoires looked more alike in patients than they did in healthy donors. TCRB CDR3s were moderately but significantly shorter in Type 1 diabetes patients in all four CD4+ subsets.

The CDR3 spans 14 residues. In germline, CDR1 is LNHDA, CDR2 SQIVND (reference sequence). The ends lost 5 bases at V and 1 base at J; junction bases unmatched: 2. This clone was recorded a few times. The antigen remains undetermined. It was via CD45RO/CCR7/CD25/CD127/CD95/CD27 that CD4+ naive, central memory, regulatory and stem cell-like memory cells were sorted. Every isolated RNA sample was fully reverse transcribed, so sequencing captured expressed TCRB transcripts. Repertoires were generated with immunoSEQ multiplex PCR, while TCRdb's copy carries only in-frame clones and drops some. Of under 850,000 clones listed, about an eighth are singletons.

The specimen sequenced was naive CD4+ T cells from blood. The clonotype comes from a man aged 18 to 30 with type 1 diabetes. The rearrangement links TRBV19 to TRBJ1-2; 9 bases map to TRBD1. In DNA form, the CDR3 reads TGTGCCAGTAGTTCGGGACAGGGTAACTATGGCTACACCTTC. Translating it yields CASSSGQGNYGYTF. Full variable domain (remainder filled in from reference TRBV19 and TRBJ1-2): DGGITQSPKYLFRKEGQNVTLSCEQNLNHDAMYWYRQDPGQGLRLIYYSQIVNDFQKGDIAEGYSVSREKKESFPLTVTSAQKNPTAFYLCASSSGQGNYGYTFGSGTRLTVV.